Shown below are 10 T cell receptor beta chains from a single sample sequenced in a study of control samples from healthy donors and cancer patients. Measured with immunoSEQ multiplex PCR; TCRdb has only the in-frame clones, and not every one. The sample yields 150,000 or so clones, approximately 93% seen once. The sequenced sample was blood. These receptors all stem from a man aged 18 to 29 in good health.

The genes are TRBV13 and TRBJ2-7; D is unresolved. This CDR3 is built from 13 residues. V shed 0 bases and J shed 6 bases, with 9 bases lying between them. Germline-derived CDR1 and CDR2 are PRHDT and FYEKMQ (reference sequence). The CDR3 spells CASSLGRSGEQYF. CDR3 DNA: TGTGCCAGCAGCTTAGGCCGTTCGGGCGAGCAGTACTTC.

V and J are TRBV19 and TRBJ2-4; D is possibly TRBD2 (6 bases). V gave up 9 bases and J gave up 8 bases, with 20 bases separating them. The CDR3 covers 14 residues. CDR1 LNHDA and CDR2 SQIVND come from the germline V gene (reference sequence). The CDR3 DNA sequence: TGTGCCAGCTCTCGCGGGACCGGAGGAGACATTCAGTACTTC. It translates to CASSRGTGGDIQYF.

The rearrangement links TRBV25-1 to TRBJ1-6; D remains unclear. Germline V gene sequence: CDR1 MGHDK, CDR2 SYGVNS. Trimming removed 5 bases from V and 0 bases from J, with 8 bases in between. The CDR3 is made up of 15 amino acids. CDR3 residues: CASSSGSSYNSPLHF. Here the CDR3 DNA reads TGTGCCAGCAGTTCGGGCAGCTCCTATAATTCACCCCTCCACTTT.

This sequence joins TRBV30 and TRBJ2-1; 10 nucleotides agree with TRBD2. Germline V gene lookup returns CDR1 GTSNPN and CDR2 SVGIG (reference sequence). Unmatched junction bases numbered 3, after V lost 1 base and J lost 0 bases. CDR3 size: 16 residues. The CDR3 region is CAWSGSGGSSYNEQFF. The CDR3 nucleotides read TGTGCCTGGAGTGGTAGCGGGGGGAGCTCCTACAATGAGCAGTTCTTC. Looking up the rest from reference TRBV30 and TRBJ2-1 gives the full variable domain: SQTIHQWPATLVQPVGSPLSLECTVEGTSNPNLYWYRQAAGRGLQLLFYSVGIGQISSEVPQNLSASRPQDRQFILSSKKLLLSDSGFYLCAWSGSGGSSYNEQFFGPGTRLTVL.

The J gene is TRBJ2-3, the V gene TRBV5-4; either TRBD1 or TRBD2 may supply D (5 bases each). CDR3 size: 15 residues. Germline CDR1 and CDR2: SGHNT and YYREEE (reference sequence). The V end was cut by 3 bases, the J end by 4 bases, with 15 bases between. The CDR3 here is CASSSTGTQPDTQYF. In DNA, the CDR3 is TGTGCCAGCAGCTCTACCGGGACCCAACCAGATACGCAGTATTTT.

The gene calls are TRBV5-1 and TRBJ1-3; unclear D gene. CDR3 size: 14 residues. Germline loops: CDR1 SGHRS, CDR2 YFSETQ. Trimming removed 3 bases at V and 2 bases at J, with 9 bases between. CDR3 loop: CASSSGGTGNTIYF. CDR3 bases: TGCGCCAGCAGCTCCGGCGGGACTGGAAACACCATATATTTT.

This chain links TRBV11-2 with TRBJ1-2; weak D call: TRBD1 (5 bases). Germline loops: CDR1 SGHAT, CDR2 FQNNGV. V lost 7 bases to trimming and J lost 5 bases, with 20 bases between them. The CDR3 is 15 amino acids. CDR3 nucleotides: TGTGCCAGCACCGATGTATTGGGGGTCATATATGGCTACACCTTC. Protein product: CASTDVLGVIYGYTF.

This sequence joins TRBV5-1 and TRBJ1-4, with a weak D call TRBD1 (5 bases). V lost 4 bases to trimming and J lost 4 bases, with 14 bases between them. This CDR3 comprises 15 residues. CDR1 is SGHRS and CDR2 is YFSETQ in the germline V gene. CDR3 sequence (DNA): TGCGCCAGCAGCCCCGTGGGACGGATTAATGAAAAACTGTTTTTT. It translates to CASSPVGRINEKLFF.

The chain employs TRBV12-3 or TRBV12-4 and TRBJ2-3; D might be TRBD1 or TRBD2, each matching 5 bases. The V end was cut by 3 bases, the J end by 11 bases, with 12 bases between. The CDR3 totals 12 residues. The chain's CDR3 is CASSLGPGGQYF. CDR3 nucleotides: TGTGCCAGCAGTTTGGGACCCGGAGGGCAGTATTTT.

The gene calls are TRBV9 and TRBJ2-3; D unresolved. The CDR3 is 12 amino acids. Germline CDR1 is SGDLS and CDR2 is YYNGEE. V lost 5 bases to trimming and J lost 2 bases, with 6 bases between them. The CDR3 DNA reads as TGTGCCAGCAGTTCCCACACAGATACGCAGTATTTT. Residues: CASSSHTDTQYF.